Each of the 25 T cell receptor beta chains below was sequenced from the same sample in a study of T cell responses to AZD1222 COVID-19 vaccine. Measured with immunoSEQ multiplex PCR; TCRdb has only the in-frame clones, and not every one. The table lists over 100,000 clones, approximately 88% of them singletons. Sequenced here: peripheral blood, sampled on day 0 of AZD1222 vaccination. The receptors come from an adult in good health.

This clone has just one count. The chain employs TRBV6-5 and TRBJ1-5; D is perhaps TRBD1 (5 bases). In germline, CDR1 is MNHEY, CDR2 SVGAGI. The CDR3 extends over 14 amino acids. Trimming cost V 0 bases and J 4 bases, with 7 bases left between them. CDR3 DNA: TGTGCCAGCAGTTACTCGGGGGAAAATCAGCCCCAGCATTTT. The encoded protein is CASSYSGENQPQHF.

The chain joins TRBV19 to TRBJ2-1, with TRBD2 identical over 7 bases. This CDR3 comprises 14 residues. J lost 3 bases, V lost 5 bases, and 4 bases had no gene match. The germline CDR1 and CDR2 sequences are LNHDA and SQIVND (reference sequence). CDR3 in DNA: TGTGCCAGTAGTGGGGCGGGAGTCTACAATGAGCAGTTCTTC. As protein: CASSGAGVYNEQFF.

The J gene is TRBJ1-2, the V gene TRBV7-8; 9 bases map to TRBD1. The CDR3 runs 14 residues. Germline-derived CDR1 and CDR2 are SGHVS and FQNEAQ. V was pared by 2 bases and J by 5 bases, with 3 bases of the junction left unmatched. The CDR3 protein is CASSLKQGAYGYTF. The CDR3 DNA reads TGTGCCAGCAGCTTAAAACAGGGGGCGTATGGCTACACCTTC. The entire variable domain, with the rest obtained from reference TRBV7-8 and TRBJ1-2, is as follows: GAGVSQSPRYKVAKRGQDVALRCDPISGHVSLFWYQQALGQGPEFLTYFQNEAQLDKSGLPSDRFFAERPEGSVSTLKIQRTQQEDSAVYLCASSLKQGAYGYTFGSGTRLTVV.

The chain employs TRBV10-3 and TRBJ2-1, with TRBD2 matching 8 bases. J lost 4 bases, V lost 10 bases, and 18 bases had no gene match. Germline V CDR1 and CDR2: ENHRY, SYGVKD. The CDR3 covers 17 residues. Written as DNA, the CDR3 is TGTGCCACCGACCGGGGGGGAGAATGGGGCTATTACAATGAGCAGTTCTTC. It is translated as CATDRGGEWGYYNEQFF.

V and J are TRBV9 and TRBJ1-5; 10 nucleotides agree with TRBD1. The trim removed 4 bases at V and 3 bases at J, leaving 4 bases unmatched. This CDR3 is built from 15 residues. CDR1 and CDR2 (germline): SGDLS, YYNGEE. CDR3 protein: CASSRGTGVNQPQHF. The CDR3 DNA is TGTGCCAGCAGCCGTGGGACAGGGGTCAATCAGCCCCAGCATTTT.

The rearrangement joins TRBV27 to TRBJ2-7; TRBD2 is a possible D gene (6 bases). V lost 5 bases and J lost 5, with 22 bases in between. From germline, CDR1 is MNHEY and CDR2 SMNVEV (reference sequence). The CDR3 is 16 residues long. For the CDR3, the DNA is TGTGCCAGCAGTCCCTCGGTCTCACGGGAGTACCACGAGCAGTACTTC. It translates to CASSPSVSREYHEQYF.

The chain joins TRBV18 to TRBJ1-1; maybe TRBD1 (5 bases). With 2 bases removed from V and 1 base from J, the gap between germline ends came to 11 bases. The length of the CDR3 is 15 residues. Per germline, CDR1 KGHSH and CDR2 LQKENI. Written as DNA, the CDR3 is TGTGCCAGCTCACCAGGGACGGGAGGGAACACTGAAGCTTTCTTT. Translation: CASSPGTGGNTEAFF.

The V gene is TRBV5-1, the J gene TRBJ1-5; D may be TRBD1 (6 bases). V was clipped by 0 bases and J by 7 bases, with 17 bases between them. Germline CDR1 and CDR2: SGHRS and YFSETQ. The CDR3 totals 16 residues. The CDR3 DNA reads TGCGCCAGCAGCTTGGCCGGCAGGGGCCCCGACCAGCCCCAGCATTTT. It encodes CASSLAGRGPDQPQHF.

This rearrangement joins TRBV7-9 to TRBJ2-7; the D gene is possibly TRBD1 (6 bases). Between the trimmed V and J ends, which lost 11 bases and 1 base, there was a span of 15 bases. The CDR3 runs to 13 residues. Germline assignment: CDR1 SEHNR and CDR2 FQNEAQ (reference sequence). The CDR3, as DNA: TGTGCCGAAGAGGGGGTGCAGTCCTACGAGCAGTACTTC. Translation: CAEEGVQSYEQYF.

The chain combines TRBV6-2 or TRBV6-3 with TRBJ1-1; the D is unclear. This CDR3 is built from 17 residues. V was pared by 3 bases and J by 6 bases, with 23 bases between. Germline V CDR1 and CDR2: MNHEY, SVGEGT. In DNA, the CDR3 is TGTGCCAGCAGTTATCTCCTTGGCCAACTTCTAGAGCCTGAAGCTTTCTTT. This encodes CASSYLLGQLLEPEAFF.

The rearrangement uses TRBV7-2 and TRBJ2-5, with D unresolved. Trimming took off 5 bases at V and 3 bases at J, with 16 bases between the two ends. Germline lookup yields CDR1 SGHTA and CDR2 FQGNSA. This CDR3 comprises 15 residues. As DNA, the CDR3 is TGTGCCAGCAGCCTCTTCCCCGTAAACGAAGAGACCCAGTACTTC. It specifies CASSLFPVNEETQYF.

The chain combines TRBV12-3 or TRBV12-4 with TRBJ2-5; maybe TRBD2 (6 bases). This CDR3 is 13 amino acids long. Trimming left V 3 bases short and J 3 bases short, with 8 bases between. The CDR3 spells CASSFGGEETQYF. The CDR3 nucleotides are TGTGCCAGCAGTTTCGGGGGAGAAGAGACCCAGTACTTC.

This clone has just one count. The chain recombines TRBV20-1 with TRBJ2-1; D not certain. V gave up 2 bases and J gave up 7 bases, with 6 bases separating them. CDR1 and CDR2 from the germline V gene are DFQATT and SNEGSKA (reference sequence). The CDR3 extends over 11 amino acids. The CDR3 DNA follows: TGCAGTGCTAGATACAGTAATGAGCAGTTCTTC. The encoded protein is CSARYSNEQFF.

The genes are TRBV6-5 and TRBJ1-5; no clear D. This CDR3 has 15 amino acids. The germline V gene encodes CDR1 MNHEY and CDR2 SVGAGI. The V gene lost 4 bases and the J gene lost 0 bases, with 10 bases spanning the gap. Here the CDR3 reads CASSFGGYSNQPQHF. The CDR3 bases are TGTGCCAGCAGTTTCGGCGGGTATAGCAATCAGCCCCAGCATTTT.

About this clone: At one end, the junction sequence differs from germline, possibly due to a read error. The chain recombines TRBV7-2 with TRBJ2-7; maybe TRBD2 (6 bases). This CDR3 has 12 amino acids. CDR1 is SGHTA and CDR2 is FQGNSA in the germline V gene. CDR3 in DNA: TGTGCCAGCAGCTTGGGACTTTACGGGCAGTACTTC. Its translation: CASSLGLYGQYF.

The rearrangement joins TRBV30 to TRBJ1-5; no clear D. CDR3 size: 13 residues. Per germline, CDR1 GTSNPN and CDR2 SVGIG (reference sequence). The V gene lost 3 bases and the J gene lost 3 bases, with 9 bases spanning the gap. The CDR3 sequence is CAWSGLPNQPQHF. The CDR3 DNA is TGTGCCTGGAGCGGGCTCCCCAATCAGCCCCAGCATTTT.

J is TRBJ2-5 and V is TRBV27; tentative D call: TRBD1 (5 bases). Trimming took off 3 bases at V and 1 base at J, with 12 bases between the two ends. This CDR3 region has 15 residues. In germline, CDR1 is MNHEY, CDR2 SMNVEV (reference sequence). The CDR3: CASSFLGRVQETQYF. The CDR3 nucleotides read TGTGCCAGCAGTTTCTTAGGCAGGGTCCAAGAGACCCAGTACTTC.

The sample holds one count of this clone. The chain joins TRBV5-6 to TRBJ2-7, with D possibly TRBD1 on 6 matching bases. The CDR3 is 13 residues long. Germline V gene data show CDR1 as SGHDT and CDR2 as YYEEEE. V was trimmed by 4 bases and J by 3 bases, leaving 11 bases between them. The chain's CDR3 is CASSIGTHYEQYF. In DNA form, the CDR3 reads TGTGCCAGCAGCATCGGGACACACTACGAGCAGTACTTC.

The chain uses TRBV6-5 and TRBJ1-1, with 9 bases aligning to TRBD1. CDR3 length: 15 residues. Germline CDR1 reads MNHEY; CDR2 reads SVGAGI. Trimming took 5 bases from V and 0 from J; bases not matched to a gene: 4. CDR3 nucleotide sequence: TGTGCCAGCAGTCCGGACAGGGGTATGAACACTGAAGCTTTCTTT. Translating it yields CASSPDRGMNTEAFF.

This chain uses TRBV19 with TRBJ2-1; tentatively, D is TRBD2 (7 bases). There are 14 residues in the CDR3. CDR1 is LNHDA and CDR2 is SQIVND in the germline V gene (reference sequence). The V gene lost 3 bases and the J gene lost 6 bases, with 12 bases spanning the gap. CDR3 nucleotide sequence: TGTGCCAGTAGTATGATCGGGGGGCCCAATGAGCAGTTCTTC. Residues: CASSMIGGPNEQFF.

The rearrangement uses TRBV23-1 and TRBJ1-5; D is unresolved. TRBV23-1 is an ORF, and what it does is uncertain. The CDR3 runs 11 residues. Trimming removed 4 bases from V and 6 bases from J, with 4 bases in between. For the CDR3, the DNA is TGCGCCAGCAGTCTGAGTCAGCCCCAGCATTTT. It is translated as CASSLSQPQHF.

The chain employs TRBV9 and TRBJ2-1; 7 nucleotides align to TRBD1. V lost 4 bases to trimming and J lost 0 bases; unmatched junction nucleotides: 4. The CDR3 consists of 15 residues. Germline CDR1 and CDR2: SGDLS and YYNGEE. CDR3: CASSPRDSSYNEQFF. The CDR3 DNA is TGTGCCAGCAGCCCCCGGGACAGCTCCTACAATGAGCAGTTCTTC.

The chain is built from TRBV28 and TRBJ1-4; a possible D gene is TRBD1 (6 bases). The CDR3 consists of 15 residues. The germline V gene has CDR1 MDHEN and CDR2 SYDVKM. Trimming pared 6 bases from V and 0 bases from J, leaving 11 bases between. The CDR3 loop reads CASRPNRATNEKLFF. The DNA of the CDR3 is TGTGCCAGCAGACCTAACAGGGCAACTAATGAAAAACTGTTTTTT.

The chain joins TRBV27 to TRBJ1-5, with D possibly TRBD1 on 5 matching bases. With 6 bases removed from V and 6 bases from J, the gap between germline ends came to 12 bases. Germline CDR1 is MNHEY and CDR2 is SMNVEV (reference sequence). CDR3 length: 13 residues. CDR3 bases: TGTGCCAGCAGCAGGGCCCGCGGTCAGCCCCAGCATTTT. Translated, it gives CASSRARGQPQHF.

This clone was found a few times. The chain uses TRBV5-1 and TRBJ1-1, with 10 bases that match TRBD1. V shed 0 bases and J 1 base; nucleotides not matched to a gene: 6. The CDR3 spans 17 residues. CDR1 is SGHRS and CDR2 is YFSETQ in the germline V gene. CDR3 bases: TGCGCCAGCAGCTTGGTCGGGACAGGGGTGGGGAACACTGAAGCTTTCTTT. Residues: CASSLVGTGVGNTEAFF.